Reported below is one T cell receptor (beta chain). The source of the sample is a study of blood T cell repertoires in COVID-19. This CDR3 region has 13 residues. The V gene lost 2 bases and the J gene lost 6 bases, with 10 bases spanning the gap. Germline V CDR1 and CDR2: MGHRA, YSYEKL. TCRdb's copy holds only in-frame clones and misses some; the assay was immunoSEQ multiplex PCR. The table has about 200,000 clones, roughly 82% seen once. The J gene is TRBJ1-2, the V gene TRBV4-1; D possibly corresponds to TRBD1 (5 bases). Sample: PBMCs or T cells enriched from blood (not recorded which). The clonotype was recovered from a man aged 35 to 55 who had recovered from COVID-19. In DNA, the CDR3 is TGCGCCAGCAGCCAACCACAGGTGGATGGCTACACCTTC. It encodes CASSQPQVDGYTF.